This is a list of T cell receptor beta chains from one sample in a study of PD-1 blockade in classical Hodgkin lymphoma. Using immunoSEQ multiplex PCR, the repertoire was profiled, and TCRdb retains in-frame clones only, with some absent. This table has 10,000 to 15,000 clones, 85% to 90% appearing once. This sample comprised CD4+ T cells from blood, obtained at baseline. These receptors came from a human donor with classical Hodgkin lymphoma. The CDR3 runs from the conserved cysteine through the conserved F or W. Each record gives: J gene, D gene, clone size, V gene, CDR3 protein, CDR3 DNA. The D gene is left open where the match is weak. For some rows the clone size is stated as once, few or many, or as a class when expanded; others skip it.

j_call: TRBJ2-5; d_call: .; clone_size: .; v_call: TRBV6-5; cdr3_aa: CASSQSGWTQYF; cdr3_nt: TGTGCCAGCAGTCAATCAGGCTGGACCCAGTACTTC
j_call: TRBJ1-6; d_call: TRBD1; clone_size: .; v_call: TRBV7-2; cdr3_aa: CASSLDREGSPLHF; cdr3_nt: TGTGCCAGCAGCCTCGACAGGGAGGGTTCACCCCTCCACTTT
j_call: TRBJ1-1; d_call: TRBD1; clone_size: .; v_call: TRBV6-1; cdr3_aa: CASSVRQGVNTEAFF; cdr3_nt: TGTGCCAGCAGTGTCAGACAGGGGGTGAACACTGAAGCTTTCTTT
j_call: TRBJ1-3; d_call: .; clone_size: .; v_call: TRBV6-6; cdr3_aa: CASSYPEGSGNTIYF; cdr3_nt: TGTGCCAGCAGTTACCCAGAGGGCTCTGGAAACACCATATATTTT
j_call: TRBJ2-3; d_call: TRBD1; clone_size: .; v_call: TRBV2; cdr3_aa: CASTPQGYADTQYF; cdr3_nt: TGTGCCAGTACACCACAGGGGTACGCAGATACGCAGTATTTT
j_call: TRBJ1-4; d_call: .; clone_size: .; v_call: TRBV5-8; cdr3_aa: CASSLNAVATNEKLFF; cdr3_nt: TGTGCCAGCAGCTTGAACGCAGTAGCAACTAATGAAAAACTGTTTTTT
j_call: TRBJ1-4; d_call: .; clone_size: .; v_call: TRBV6-1; cdr3_aa: CASSVYNEKLFF; cdr3_nt: TGTGCCAGCAGTGTATATAATGAAAAACTGTTTTTT
j_call: TRBJ2-5; d_call: .; clone_size: .; v_call: TRBV18; cdr3_aa: CASSPPFGTETQYF; cdr3_nt: TGTGCCAGCTCACCACCGTTCGGGACAGAGACCCAGTACTTC
j_call: TRBJ2-1; d_call: TRBD1; clone_size: .; v_call: TRBV14; cdr3_aa: CASSHSTGLRNEQFF; cdr3_nt: TGTGCCAGCAGCCATTCGACAGGGTTGAGGAATGAGCAGTTCTTC
j_call: TRBJ2-2; d_call: TRBD2; clone_size: .; v_call: TRBV11-3; cdr3_aa: CASSLAGAGTGELFF; cdr3_nt: TGTGCCAGCAGTCTAGCGGGAGCCGGTACCGGGGAGCTGTTTTTT
j_call: TRBJ2-5; d_call: TRBD2; clone_size: .; v_call: TRBV7-6; cdr3_aa: CASSLGVAGGIQETQYF; cdr3_nt: TGTGCCAGCAGCTTAGGGGTAGCGGGGGGAATCCAAGAGACCCAGTACTTC
j_call: TRBJ2-7; d_call: .; clone_size: once; v_call: TRBV14; cdr3_aa: CASSLDATYEQYF; cdr3_nt: TGTGCCAGCAGCTTGGACGCCACCTACGAGCAGTACTTC
j_call: TRBJ1-3; d_call: TRBD1; clone_size: .; v_call: TRBV5-1; cdr3_aa: CASSLAPPGGISGNTIYF; cdr3_nt: TGCGCCAGCAGCTTGGCCCCACCAGGGGGAATCTCTGGAAACACCATATATTTT
j_call: TRBJ1-5; d_call: TRBD1; clone_size: few; v_call: TRBV19; cdr3_aa: CASSIAGGDQPQHF; cdr3_nt: TGTGCCAGTAGTATAGCAGGGGGCGATCAGCCCCAGCATTTT
j_call: TRBJ2-5; d_call: .; clone_size: .; v_call: TRBV5-1; cdr3_aa: CASSRTRETQYF; cdr3_nt: TGCGCCAGCAGTAGGACAAGAGAGACCCAGTACTTC
j_call: TRBJ2-7; d_call: TRBD2; clone_size: once; v_call: TRBV5-6; cdr3_aa: CASSRLAGGPFYEQYF; cdr3_nt: TGTGCCAGCAGCAGACTAGCGGGAGGGCCTTTCTACGAGCAGTACTTC
j_call: TRBJ1-4; d_call: .; clone_size: .; v_call: TRBV4-1; cdr3_aa: CASSQGRADRTNEKLFF; cdr3_nt: TGCGCCAGCAGCCAAGGCCGAGCGGATCGAACTAATGAAAAACTGTTTTTT